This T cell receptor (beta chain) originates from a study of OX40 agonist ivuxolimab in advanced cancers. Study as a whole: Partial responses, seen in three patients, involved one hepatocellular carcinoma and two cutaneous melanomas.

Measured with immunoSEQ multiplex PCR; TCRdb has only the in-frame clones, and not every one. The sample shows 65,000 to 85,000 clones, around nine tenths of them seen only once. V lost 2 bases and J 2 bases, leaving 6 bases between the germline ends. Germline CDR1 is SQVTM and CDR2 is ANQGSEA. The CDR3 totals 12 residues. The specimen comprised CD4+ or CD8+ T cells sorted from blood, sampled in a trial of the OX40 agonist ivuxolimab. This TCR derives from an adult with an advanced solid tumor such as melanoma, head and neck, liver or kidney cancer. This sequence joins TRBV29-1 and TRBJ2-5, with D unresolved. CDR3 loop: CSVESGQETQYF. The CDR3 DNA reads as TGCAGCGTTGAATCCGGGCAAGAGACCCAGTACTTC.